A single sample gave rise to the 16 T cell receptor beta chains below, sequenced in a study of shared clonotypes between healthy human individuals. Method: immunoSEQ multiplex PCR; TCRdb's copy keeps in-frame clones and lacks some. The sample records about 2.4 million clones, roughly 93% being singletons. Sequencing input: naive CD4+ T cells from PBMCs. Regarding subset: CD45RA+ positively selected. These receptors were taken from a man aged 18 to 29 in good health. Some clones in this sample may be carry-over from other donors' samples.

The chain links TRBV7-6 to TRBJ2-7; the D gene is possibly TRBD1 (6 bases). Germline V gives CDR1 SGHVS, CDR2 FNYEAQ. V lost 4 bases to trimming and J lost 9 bases, with 19 bases between them. The CDR3 extends over 14 amino acids. The DNA for the CDR3 is TGTGCCAGCAGCTGGACCGGGACACCCGCGGGGCAGTACTTC. It is translated as CASSWTGTPAGQYF.

The V gene is TRBV7-3, the J gene TRBJ1-1; TRBD1 matches 7 bases. The CDR3 extends over 13 amino acids. From germline, CDR1 is SGHTA and CDR2 FQGTGA. Losses at the gene ends were 5 bases for V and 11 bases for J; bases not matched to a gene: 11. DNA of the CDR3: TGTGCCAGCAGCCCGGGGACAGCTGCGAACGCTTTCTTT. It specifies CASSPGTAANAFF.

The V gene is TRBV6-5, the J gene TRBJ1-2, with D possibly being TRBD1 (5 bases). The CDR3 has 15 amino acids. Per germline, CDR1 MNHEY and CDR2 SVGAGI. The V gene lost 0 bases and the J gene lost 5 bases, with 13 bases spanning the gap. The CDR3 reads CASSYSARAGYGYTF. DNA of the CDR3: TGTGCCAGCAGTTACTCTGCCAGGGCCGGGTATGGCTACACCTTC.

CDR3 DNA: TGTGCCAGCAGGGCTAGCGGGGGGACACTCACAGATACGCAGTATTTT. It is translated as CASRASGGTLTDTQYF. This sequence joins TRBV7-8 and TRBJ2-3, with 11 positions matching TRBD2. V was clipped by 6 bases and J by 2 bases; unmatched bases: 7. The CDR3 has 16 amino acids. Germline CDR1 reads SGHVS; CDR2 reads FQNEAQ.

This clone is a singleton in its sample. The rearrangement links TRBV19 to TRBJ2-3; D is possibly TRBD1 (6 bases). Germline lookup yields CDR1 LNHDA and CDR2 SQIVND (reference sequence). The germline V and J ends were trimmed by 8 bases and 4 bases, with 13 bases remaining between them. The CDR3 runs to 13 residues. The DNA for the CDR3 is TGTGCCAGTGGGGGCAGGGGCTCAGATACGCAGTATTTT. Protein sequence: CASGGRGSDTQYF.

The chain couples TRBV7-2 to TRBJ1-2; unclear D gene. CDR1 and CDR2 from the germline V gene are SGHTA and FQGNSA. Trimming removed 3 bases at V and 7 bases at J, with 9 bases between. The CDR3 is made up of 12 amino acids. The CDR3 protein is CASSFSTTGYTF. As DNA, the CDR3 is TGTGCCAGCAGCTTCTCCACGACTGGCTACACCTTC.

The gene calls are TRBV7-2 and TRBJ2-1, with 8 bases matching TRBD2. Looked up from germline, CDR1 is SGHTA and CDR2 is FQGNSA. Germline trimming cut 5 bases from V and 2 bases from J; bases unmatched to any gene: 17. The CDR3 sequence is 19 residues long. CDR3 bases: TGTGCCAGCAGCCCGTGGGGCCAAGCGGGAGTTCACCCCTACAATGAGCAGTTCTTC. This sequence encodes CASSPWGQAGVHPYNEQFF. The full variable domain, with the rest looked up from reference TRBV7-2 and TRBJ2-1, is GAGVSQSPSNKVTEKGKDVELRCDPISGHTALYWYRQSLGQGLEFLIYFQGNSAPDKSGLPSDRFSAERTGGSVSTLTIQRTQQEDSAVYLCASSPWGQAGVHPYNEQFFGPGTRLTVL.

The chain uses TRBV6-1 and TRBJ1-5, with D tentatively TRBD1 (5 bases). The CDR3 is 16 residues long. V lost 1 base to trimming and J lost 7 bases, with 17 bases between them. Looked up from germline, CDR1 is MNHNS and CDR2 is SASEGT. In DNA, the CDR3 is TGTGCCAGCAGTGAAGGGGGGATTCGGGATTTGCAGCCCCAGCATTTT. Residues: CASSEGGIRDLQPQHF.

The J gene is TRBJ1-5, the V gene TRBV28; D gene unclear. Between the trimmed V and J ends, which lost 6 bases and 2 bases, there was a span of 11 bases. The germline CDR1 and CDR2 sequences are MDHEN and SYDVKM. This CDR3 region has 14 residues. The CDR3 reads CASRVRIGNQPQHF. CDR3 coding DNA: TGTGCCAGCAGGGTTCGGATCGGCAATCAGCCCCAGCATTTT.

The chain employs TRBV11-2 and TRBJ2-1; 10 bases line up with TRBD1. This CDR3 is 17 amino acids long. V lost 5 bases, J lost 4 bases, and 11 bases stayed unmatched. Looked up from germline, CDR1 is SGHAT and CDR2 is FQNNGV. The CDR3, as DNA: TGTGCCAGCAGCCCGACTCCGGGACAGGGGAAATACAATGAGCAGTTCTTC. Translated, it gives CASSPTPGQGKYNEQFF.

This clone was counted a few times. This chain links TRBV6-1 with TRBJ2-2; the D is unclear. The CDR3 runs to 14 residues. Germline loops: CDR1 MNHNS, CDR2 SASEGT. V was cut by 5 bases and J by 0 bases, with 7 bases left in between. CDR3 amino acids: CASSQLTNTGELFF. CDR3 DNA sequence: TGTGCCAGCAGTCAATTGACGAACACCGGGGAGCTGTTTTTT.

This clone was seen a few times. V usage is TRBV9 and J usage is TRBJ1-2, with 7 bases identical to TRBD1. Looked up from germline, CDR1 is SGDLS and CDR2 is YYNGEE. Trimming cost V 3 bases and J 3 bases; bases outside gene matches: 5. This CDR3 has 14 residues. CDR3 sequence reads: CASSAGQLYYGYTF. The DNA for the CDR3 is TGTGCCAGCAGCGCGGGACAGCTCTACTATGGCTACACCTTC.

The chain links TRBV6-5 to TRBJ2-5; no definite D call. The CDR3 is made up of 15 amino acids. With 0 bases removed from V and 7 bases from J, the gap between germline ends came to 15 bases. The germline gives CDR1 MNHEY, CDR2 SVGAGI. This CDR3 is CASSYSGSGRRTQYF. DNA for the CDR3: TGTGCCAGCAGTTACTCGGGGTCCGGAAGGCGGACCCAGTACTTC.

The V gene is TRBV29-1, the J gene TRBJ2-6; no definite D call. From germline, CDR1 is SQVTM and CDR2 ANQGSEA. This CDR3 is built from 12 residues. Trimming removed 6 bases from V and 0 bases from J, with 3 bases in between. The CDR3 sequence is CSVFSGANVLTF. The CDR3 DNA is TGCAGCGTATTCTCTGGGGCCAACGTCCTGACTTTC.

Points on this clone: The sample holds other DNA sequences that translate to the same CDR3. The rearrangement joins TRBV7-3 to TRBJ2-1; D not resolved. The CDR3 covers 13 residues. The ends were cut back, 5 bases at V and 5 bases at J, with 10 bases in the middle. The V gene's germline CDR1 is SGHTA and CDR2 FQGTGA. In DNA form, the CDR3 reads TGTGCCAGCAGCCTAAGACCGAACAATGAGCAGTTCTTC. Translation gives CASSLRPNNEQFF. The complete variable domain, with remaining parts taken from reference TRBV7-3 and TRBJ2-1, reads GAGVSQTPSNKVTEKGKYVELRCDPISGHTALYWYRQSLGQGPEFLIYFQGTGAADDSGLPNDRFFAVRPEGSVSTLKIQRTERGDSAVYLCASSLRPNNEQFFGPGTRLTVL.

Notes on this clone: The identical CDR3 is also encoded by other nucleotide sequences in the sample. The chain joins TRBV11-3 to TRBJ2-2; D uncertain. Trimming shortened V by 1 base and J by 0 bases, and 3 bases separated the two germline ends. The CDR3 is 14 amino acids. CDR1 is SGHNT and CDR2 is YENEEA in the germline V gene. CDR3 sequence reads: CASSLGPNTGELFF. The CDR3 bases are TGTGCCAGCAGCTTAGGCCCGAACACCGGGGAGCTGTTTTTT.